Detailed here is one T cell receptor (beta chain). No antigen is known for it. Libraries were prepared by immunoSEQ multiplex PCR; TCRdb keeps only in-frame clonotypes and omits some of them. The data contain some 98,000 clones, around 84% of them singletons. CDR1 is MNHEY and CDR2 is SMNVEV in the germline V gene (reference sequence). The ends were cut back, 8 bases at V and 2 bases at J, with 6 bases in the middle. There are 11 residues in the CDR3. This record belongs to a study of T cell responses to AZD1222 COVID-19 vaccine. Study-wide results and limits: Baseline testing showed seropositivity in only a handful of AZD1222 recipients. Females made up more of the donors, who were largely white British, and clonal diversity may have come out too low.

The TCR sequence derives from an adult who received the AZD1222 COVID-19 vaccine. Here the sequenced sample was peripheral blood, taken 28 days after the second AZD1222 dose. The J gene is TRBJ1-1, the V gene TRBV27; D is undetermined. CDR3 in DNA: TGTGCCAGCCACGGAAACACTGAAGCTTTCTTT. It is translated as CASHGNTEAFF.